This T cell receptor beta chain was captured by sequencing in a study of identical twins (dated by TCRdb to the mid-2010s). Context from the whole study: To test whether fetal clonotypes persist, this study deep-sequenced TCR alpha and beta repertoires from monozygotic twins, from unrelated adults of various ages, and from cord blood. Replicate twin experiments were performed at different times using different library preparation protocols to rule out contamination. The research as a whole found: The excess sharing between twins in beta out-of-frame sequences was weaker because fewer shared sequences reduced the signal-to-noise ratio. Abundant cord blood beta clonotypes carried fewer insertions; young adult naive repertoires showed a weaker similar trend, while memory repertoires showed none. Invariant T cells such as MAIT and iNKT could partly confound zero-insertion analyses, although diverse VJ usage argued against such confounding for most clonotypes. Compared with coincidental sharing between unrelated individuals, out-of-frame TCR alpha sequences shared between twins showed an excess of sequences with low generation probability. Because the same donors could not be followed over many years, the conclusions depended on cross-sectional statistical analysis. In monozygotic twins, recombination models systematically underestimated out-of-frame TCR alpha sharing, but the models matched the sharing seen between unrelated individuals.

Every donor was a healthy Caucasian. The researchers also sequenced three unrelated adults who were not twins: a male aged 18 to 30, a male aged 50 to 59, and a female aged 50 to 59. Miltenyi CD45RO+ enrichment and human naive T-cell isolation kits were used to isolate memory (CD45RO+) and naive T cells from PBMC. This clonotype was seen only a few times. Which antigen it targets is not known. Base qualities are not recorded, but no much larger clone differs from it by a single base. V is cut by 6 bases and J by 0 bases, and the space between the germline ends is 9 bases. The CDR3 has 14 amino acids, counting the end cysteine and phenylalanine. The kept DNA is CDR3 alone, 42 bases in frame from the first base. CDR1 and CDR2, per the germline V gene, are SGHRS and YFSETQ. The library relied on 5' RACE. Sequencing instrument: Illumina HiSeq 2000. A universal primer binding site was introduced by template switching, and a unique molecular identifier was present in the final cDNA, enabling accurate counting of TCR cDNA molecules. First-strand cDNA for TCR alpha and beta chains was synthesized from specific primers in the conserved constant-segment region. To control for contamination, every cDNA library was double barcoded, receiving both a SMART-Mk sample barcode and Illumina barcodes. TruSeq adapter sequences, together with Illumina sample barcodes, were added in two successive PCR steps. The Illumina HiSeq platform was used with custom primers to sequence TCR alpha and beta cDNA libraries. In the authors' own workflow: Raw reads were processed with MiGEC to extract unique molecular identifiers, and MiXCR was used to determine CDR3 positions. For each individual, recombination models were inferred using an EM algorithm with the repgenHMM and IGoR tools. The tcR package in R was used for shared clonotype analysis, with sharing normalized by the product of cloneset sizes. To study raw recombination without the effects of thymic and clonal selection, out-of-frame nonproductive sequences were analyzed. TCRdb reprocessing: public reads trimmed at Q25 with fastp, clones called with MiXCR, in-frame beta chains kept. Identical CDR3 proteins give one entry, which carries the most common genes and DNA. These V and J calls derive from TCRdb rather than the authors' analysis. The sample table holds 400,000 to 500,000 distinct CDR3 sequences, of which roughly 18% were seen once. The ten largest clones capture approximately 12% of the sample.

The sample consisted of naive T cells sorted from blood. Reading the label with the study, this specimen's cell subset or site is: cells isolated with a human naive T-cell isolation kit. The rearrangement combines TRBV5-1 with TRBJ2-2, with no D gene named confidently. The TCR comes from a man aged 50 to 59 in good health. CDR3 region: CASTIGSNTGELFF. The bases are TGCGCCAGCACGATCGGATCGAACACCGGGGAGCTGTTTTTT.